This TCR beta chain was identified in a study of T cells in Graves' hyperthyroidism and ophthalmopathy. The authors deemed Graves' hyperthyroidism stable absent ophthalmopathy progression within 18 months. Patients aged 18 to 65 had newly diagnosed hyperthyroidism lasting under 2 months. The V end lost 3 bases, the J end lost 2 bases, and 14 bases lay between the germline ends. The germline V gene encodes CDR1 SGHRS and CDR2 YFSETQ. The CDR3 sequence is 16 residues long. Researchers amplified the TCR beta CDR3 regions from RNA transcripts. Researchers ran a first-round RT-PCR on the TCR CDR3 using the HTBI primer set. TCRdb analysed the multiplex PCR reads with MiXCR anew, one entry per CDR3 protein. The profile covers 650,000 to 700,000 distinct CDR3 sequences, with 17% appearing a single time and roughly a sixth taken by the ten largest. This clonotype occurred many times. As yet, its antigen is unknown.

General study points: Most expanded thyroid clonotypes above 0.001 also appeared in blood. In validation, the model predicted ophthalmopathy. These predictions came a median roughly 6 months before onset.

The clonotype originates from a man aged 45-65 years with Graves' hyperthyroidism. The sequenced sample consisted of blood. The V and J genes are TRBV5-1 and TRBJ2-2, with D perhaps assigned TRBD1 or TRBD2 (6 bases each). In DNA form, the CDR3 reads TGCGCCAGCAGCTACCAAGGGGGGCTAAACACCGGGGAGCTGTTTTTT. Its protein is CASSYQGGLNTGELFF.